This TCR beta chain was identified during a study of cytotoxic CD8 clonotypes in ibrutinib-treated CLL. There are a few counts of this clone. V lost 1 base and J 2 bases, leaving 8 bases between the germline ends. CDR3 length equals 14 residues. Germline values: CDR1 SGHDN, CDR2 FVKESK. Generated by immunoSEQ multiplex PCR, the TCRdb table keeps only in-frame clones and is missing some. The sample contains about 63,000 clones, 45% to 65% of which appear only once. The J gene is TRBJ2-5, the V gene TRBV14; D remains unclear. The source of this sequence is a human donor with chronic lymphocytic leukemia. The sequencing here drew on PBMCs, taken after 12 months of ibrutinib treatment. The CDR3 coding sequence is TGTGCCAGCAGCCAAGTGGTGGGGCAAGAGACCCAGTACTTC. Its translation is CASSQVVGQETQYF.